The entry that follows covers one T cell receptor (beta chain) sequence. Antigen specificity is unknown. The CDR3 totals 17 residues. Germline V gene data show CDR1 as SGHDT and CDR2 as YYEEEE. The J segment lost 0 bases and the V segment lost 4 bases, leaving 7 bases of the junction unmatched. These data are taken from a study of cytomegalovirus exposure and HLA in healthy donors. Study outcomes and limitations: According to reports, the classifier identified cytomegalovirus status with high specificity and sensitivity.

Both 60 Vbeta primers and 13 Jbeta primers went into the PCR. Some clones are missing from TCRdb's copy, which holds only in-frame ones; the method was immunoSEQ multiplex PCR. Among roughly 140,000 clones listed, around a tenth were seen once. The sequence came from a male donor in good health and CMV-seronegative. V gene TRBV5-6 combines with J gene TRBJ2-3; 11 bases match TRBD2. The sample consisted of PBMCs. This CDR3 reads CASSIGTSGKSTDTQYF. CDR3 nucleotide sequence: TGTGCCAGCAGCATCGGGACTAGCGGAAAAAGCACAGATACGCAGTATTTT.